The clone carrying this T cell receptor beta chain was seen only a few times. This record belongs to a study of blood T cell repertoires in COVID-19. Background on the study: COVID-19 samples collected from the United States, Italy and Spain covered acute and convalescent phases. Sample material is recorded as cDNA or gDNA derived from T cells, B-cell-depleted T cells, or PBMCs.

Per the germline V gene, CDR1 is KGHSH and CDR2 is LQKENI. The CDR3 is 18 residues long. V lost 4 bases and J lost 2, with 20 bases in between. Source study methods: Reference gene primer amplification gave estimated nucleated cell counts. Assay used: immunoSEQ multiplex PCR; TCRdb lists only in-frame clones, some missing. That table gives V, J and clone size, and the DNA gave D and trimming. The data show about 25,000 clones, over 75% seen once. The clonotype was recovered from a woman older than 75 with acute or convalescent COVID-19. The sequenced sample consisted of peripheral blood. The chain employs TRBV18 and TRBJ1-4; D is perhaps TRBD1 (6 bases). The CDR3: CASSQDKATGLTNEKLFF. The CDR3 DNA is TGTGCCAGCTCACAGGACAAGGCGACAGGACTTACTAATGAAAAACTGTTTTTT. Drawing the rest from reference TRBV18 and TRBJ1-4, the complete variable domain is NAGVMQNPRHLVRRRGQEARLRCSPMKGHSHVYWYRQLPEEGLKFMVYLQKENIIDESGMPKERFSAEFPKEGPSILRIQQVVRGDSAAYFCASSQDKATGLTNEKLFFGSGTQLSVL.